This TCR beta chain stems from a study of PD-1 blockade in classical Hodgkin lymphoma. As for time point: newly diagnosed, previously untreated cHL patient sample. Negative magnetic selection isolated CD4+ T cells from thawed PBMCs. Whole-study findings and limits: Possible causes of repertoire differences, disease activity or prior therapy, remain undefined.

Germline CDR1 is SQVTM and CDR2 is ANQGSEA. The CDR3 covers 14 residues. Trimming removed 0 bases from V and 2 bases from J, with 8 bases in between. Concerning this clone: Its antigen is unknown.

Clones were read by immunoSEQ multiplex PCR, and TCRdb kept only the in-frame ones, dropping some. The sample records more than 15,000 clones, more than 70% being singletons. This sequence was found in a human donor with classical Hodgkin lymphoma. The genes are TRBV29-1 and TRBJ1-3; D ambiguous. Input material: CD4+ T cells from blood. CDR3 sequence: CSVEEGSAGNTIYF. Written as DNA, the CDR3 is TGCAGCGTTGAAGAGGGGAGTGCTGGAAACACCATATATTTT.